This T cell receptor (beta chain) was captured by sequencing in a study of blood T cell repertoires in COVID-19. For the study at large: The United States, Italy and Spain were the sources of the acute and convalescent COVID-19 samples. PBMCs, B-cell-depleted T cells, or T cells provided the cDNA or gDNA that made up the material.

CDR3 size: 15 residues. Germline loops: CDR1 MNHEY, CDR2 SVGAGI. V was cut by 2 bases and J by 1 base, with 11 bases left in between. In the original processing: Amplifying reference gene primers gave estimates of nucleated cell counts. Libraries were prepared by immunoSEQ multiplex PCR; TCRdb keeps only in-frame clonotypes and omits some of them. D and trimming come from the DNA, and the V and J calls and clone size come from that table. The sample yields around 230,000 clones, more than 85% seen once. The specimen sequenced was peripheral blood. This chain joins TRBV6-5 and TRBJ2-5; perhaps TRBD1 as D (6 bases). The TCR originated in a man between 35 and 55 years old with acute or convalescent COVID-19. The CDR3 here is CASSYTNRVQETQYF. In DNA form, the CDR3 reads TGTGCCAGCAGTTACACCAACAGGGTCCAAGAGACCCAGTACTTC.